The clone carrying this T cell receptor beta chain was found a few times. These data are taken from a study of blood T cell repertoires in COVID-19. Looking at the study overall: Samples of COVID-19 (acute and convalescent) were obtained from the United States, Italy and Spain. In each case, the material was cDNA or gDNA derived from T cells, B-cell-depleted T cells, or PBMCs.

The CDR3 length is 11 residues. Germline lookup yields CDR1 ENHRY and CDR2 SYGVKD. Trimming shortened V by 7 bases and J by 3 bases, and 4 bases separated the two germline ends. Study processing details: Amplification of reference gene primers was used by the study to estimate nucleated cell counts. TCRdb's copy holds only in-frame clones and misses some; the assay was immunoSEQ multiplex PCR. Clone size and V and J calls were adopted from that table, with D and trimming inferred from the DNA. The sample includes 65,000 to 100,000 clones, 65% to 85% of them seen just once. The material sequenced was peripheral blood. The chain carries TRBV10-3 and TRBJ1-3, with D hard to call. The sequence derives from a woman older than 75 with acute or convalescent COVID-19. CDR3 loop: CAITFGNTIYF. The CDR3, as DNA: TGTGCCATCACCTTTGGAAACACCATATATTTT.